The rows below give T cell receptor beta chains drawn from one sample of a study of cytomegalovirus exposure and HLA in healthy donors. Produced via immunoSEQ multiplex PCR; TCRdb's table is partial and in-frame only. Of 62,000 or so clones listed, approximately 83% were seen once; the top ten hold roughly 4.5%. Input material: PBMCs. The source of these receptors is a man in his thirties or forties in good health and CMV-seronegative. CDR3s include the opening cysteine and the closing phenylalanine or tryptophan. The order of the fields is CDR3 length, V gene, J gene, CDR3 protein.

>13|TRBV19|TRBJ1-1
CASSIAIGLEAFF
>17|TRBV6-4|TRBJ2-1
CASSDRGETGESNEQFF
>17|TRBV4-3|TRBJ2-1
CASSQDKTGGTYNEQFF
>14|TRBV7-9|TRBJ1-2
CASSPNRPNYGYTF
>13|TRBV10-2|TRBJ2-7
CASSEARTGQQYF
>14|TRBV15|TRBJ1-5
CATSGTGSRQPQHF
>15|TRBV2|TRBJ1-3
CASSGYRTSGNTIYF
>15|TRBV27|TRBJ1-5
CASSPLGQVRQPQHF
>18|TRBV7-9|TRBJ2-1
CASSLTLKQGVSYNEQFF
>15|TRBV2|TRBJ2-3
CASSERTGPADTQYF
>15|TRBV6-6|TRBJ2-7
CASSAPRDSFYEQYF
>15|TRBV7-7|TRBJ2-2
CASSSGGSNTGELFF
>14|TRBV21-1|TRBJ1-2
CASSKGESNYGYTF
>14|TRBV7-7|TRBJ2-5
CASSSDRGGETQYF
>13|TRBV11-2|TRBJ1-5
CASSLELSQPQHF
>15|TRBV27|TRBJ2-7
CASSFRGTGHYEQYF
>15|TRBV29-1|TRBJ2-6
CSVAGQGAGANVLTF
>12|TRBV23-1|TRBJ1-2
CASRDRNYGYTF
>13|TRBV28|TRBJ1-5
CASRTGADQPQHF
>15|TRBV5-4|TRBJ2-5
CASSLKLAGGETQYF
>13|TRBV6-5|TRBJ1-2
CASSYQGAYGYTF
>19|TRBV7-8|TRBJ2-2
CASSLAPSGRRFSIGELFF
>14|TRBV19|TRBJ1-1
CASTDTAGGTEAFF
>17|TRBV7-9|TRBJ1-5
CASSLYPGQPFNQPQHF
>14|TRBV6-6|TRBJ1-1
CASSYLTGGAEAFF
>13|TRBV29-1|TRBJ1-5
CSVGQGVFQPQHF
>16|TRBV11-2|TRBJ1-2
CASSLVGLKPNYGYTF
>15|TRBV11-3|TRBJ2-1
CASSLESGGGNEQFF
>16|TRBV6-1|TRBJ2-3
CASSVEGGTGGNTQYF
>16|TRBV9|TRBJ2-3
CASSVGGTWGTDTQYF
>16|TRBV10-2|TRBJ2-1
CASSELGLAGWDEQFF
>14|TRBV7-9|TRBJ2-7
CASSTGQGEGEQYF
>13|TRBV6-1|TRBJ2-7
CASSEEGEVEQYF
>14|TRBV7-9|TRBJ1-2
CASSLGPGPRGYTF
>12|TRBV5-1|TRBJ1-2
CASSLDSYGYTF
>15|TRBV5-1|TRBJ2-7
CASSLDGGATYEQYF
>14|TRBV2|TRBJ2-3
CASSPLRGTDTQYF
>14|TRBV19|TRBJ1-2
CASNTGGRGIGYTF
>15|TRBV6-6|NA
CASSPRHVGSYEQYF
>16|TRBV7-2|TRBJ1-1
CASSYTGGATNTEAFF
>15|TRBV6-4|TRBJ2-1
CASSDSSGSGDEQFF
>14|TRBV6-5|TRBJ1-2
CASRGTTPIYGYTF
>16|TRBV14|TRBJ2-7
CASSQDYRGPSYEQYF
>17|TRBV7-8|TRBJ1-5
CASSLGGGRGSNQPQHF
>13|TRBV2|TRBJ2-7
CASMTGGTYEQYF
>15|TRBV6-6|NA
CASSYTEFVSYEQYF